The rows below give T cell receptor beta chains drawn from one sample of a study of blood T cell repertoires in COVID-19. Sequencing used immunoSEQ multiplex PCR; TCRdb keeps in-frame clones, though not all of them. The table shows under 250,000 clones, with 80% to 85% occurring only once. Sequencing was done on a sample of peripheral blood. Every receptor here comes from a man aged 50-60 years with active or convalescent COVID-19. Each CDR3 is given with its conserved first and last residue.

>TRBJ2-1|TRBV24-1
CATSDRPPSDNEQFF
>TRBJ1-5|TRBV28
CASIGGHNQPQHF
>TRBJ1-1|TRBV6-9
CASSYSGLGQQNTEAFF
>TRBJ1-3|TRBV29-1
CSVERGSDTIYF
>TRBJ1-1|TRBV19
CASSKDRGMNTEAFF
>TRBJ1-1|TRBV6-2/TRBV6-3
CASSQTGVTEAFF
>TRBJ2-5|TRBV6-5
CASSRGGPQETQYF
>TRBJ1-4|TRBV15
CATSRGQGAANEKLFF
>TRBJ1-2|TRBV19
CASSNQPGQGGYTF
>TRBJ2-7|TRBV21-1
CASSPTESSYEQYF
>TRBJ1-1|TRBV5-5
CASSWGQQNTEAFF
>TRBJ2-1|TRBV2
CASSLGTGGSYNEQFF
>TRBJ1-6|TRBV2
CASSQDRVGNSPLHF
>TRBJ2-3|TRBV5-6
CASSLGTGSDTQYF
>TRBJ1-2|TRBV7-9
CASSPTNLYGYTF
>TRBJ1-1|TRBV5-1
CASRKGRGMNTEAFF
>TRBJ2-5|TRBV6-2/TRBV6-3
CASSYLGTSGVGETQYF
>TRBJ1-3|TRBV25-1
CASSATGAGNTIYF
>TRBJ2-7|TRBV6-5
CASRATGPLEQYF
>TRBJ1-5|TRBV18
CASSLFSGINQPQHF
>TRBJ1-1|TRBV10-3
CAISQGAKGEAFF
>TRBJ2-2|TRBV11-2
CASSLTSGVSGELFF
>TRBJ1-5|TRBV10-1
CASSESNRLAGGNQPQHF
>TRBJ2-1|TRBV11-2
CASSPQAYNEQFF
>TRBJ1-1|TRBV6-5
CASSYSWTGVGTEAFF
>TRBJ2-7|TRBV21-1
CASSTGGRPSYEQYF
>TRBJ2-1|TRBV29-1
CSVVGLAGGIYNEQFF
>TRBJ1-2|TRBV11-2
CASSAGQGYGYTF
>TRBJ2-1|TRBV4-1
CASSQIAGGLLGQFF
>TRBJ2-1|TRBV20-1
CSASSGGPHNEQFF
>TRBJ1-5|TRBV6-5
CASSSPGQGNQPQHF
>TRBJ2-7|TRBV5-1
CASSLALAEHYEQYF
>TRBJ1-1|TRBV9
CASSVGIRGGGEGRAFF
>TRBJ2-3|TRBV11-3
CASSLVRGDTQYF
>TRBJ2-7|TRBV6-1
CASSEVSGGVGEQYF
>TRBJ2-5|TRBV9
CASSVSGSSGGIETQYF
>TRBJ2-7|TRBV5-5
CASSLAGQGGNEQYF
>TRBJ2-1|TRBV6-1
CASSELLGTSGIYNEQFF
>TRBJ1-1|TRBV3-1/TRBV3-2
CASRRRADTEAFF
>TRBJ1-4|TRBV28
CASSQMGTNEKLFF
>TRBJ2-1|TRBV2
CASSGTSGGAIYNEQFF
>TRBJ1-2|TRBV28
CASRQQGRYGYTF
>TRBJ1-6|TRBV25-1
CASSEPASRAGRALHF
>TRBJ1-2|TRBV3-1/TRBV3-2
CASSQGASSNYGYTF
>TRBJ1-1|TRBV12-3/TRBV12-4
CASSTGDRSKAFF
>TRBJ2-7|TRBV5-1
CASSLEGGRDYEQYF
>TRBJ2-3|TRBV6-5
CASSPRGQQADTQYF
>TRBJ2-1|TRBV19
CASSISGTGGWNEQFF
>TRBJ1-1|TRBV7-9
CASSAQVYSTEAFF
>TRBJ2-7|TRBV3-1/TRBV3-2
CASSQGTPGQPYF
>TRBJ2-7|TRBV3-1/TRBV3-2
CASSPISGRGKNEQYF
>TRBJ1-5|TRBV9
CASSVSGGEQPQHF